Described below is a single T cell receptor beta chain sequence and its context. Its antigen is unknown. The CDR3 totals 10 residues. V was trimmed by 2 bases and J by 10 bases, leaving 4 bases between them. The authors made TCR cDNA by 5'RACE template switching, adding a universal primer site and UMIs. Each CDR3 protein is one row after TCRdb ran MiXCR on the 5' RACE reads. Here the sample spans some 390,000 distinct CDR3 sequences, over 5% being singletons. This entry comes from a study of T cells after yellow fever vaccination. Points from the study as a whole: The secondary T-cell response peaked on day 5, not day 15, but was weaker.

This sequence was found in a young man who received the YFV17D yellow fever vaccine. The J gene is TRBJ2-3, the V gene TRBV12-3 or TRBV12-4; D call uncertain. The source was PBMCs, collected 5 days after the yellow fever booster vaccination. DNA for the CDR3: TGTGCCAGCAGTTTACAGGCGCAGTATTTT. It yields the protein CASSLQAQYF.